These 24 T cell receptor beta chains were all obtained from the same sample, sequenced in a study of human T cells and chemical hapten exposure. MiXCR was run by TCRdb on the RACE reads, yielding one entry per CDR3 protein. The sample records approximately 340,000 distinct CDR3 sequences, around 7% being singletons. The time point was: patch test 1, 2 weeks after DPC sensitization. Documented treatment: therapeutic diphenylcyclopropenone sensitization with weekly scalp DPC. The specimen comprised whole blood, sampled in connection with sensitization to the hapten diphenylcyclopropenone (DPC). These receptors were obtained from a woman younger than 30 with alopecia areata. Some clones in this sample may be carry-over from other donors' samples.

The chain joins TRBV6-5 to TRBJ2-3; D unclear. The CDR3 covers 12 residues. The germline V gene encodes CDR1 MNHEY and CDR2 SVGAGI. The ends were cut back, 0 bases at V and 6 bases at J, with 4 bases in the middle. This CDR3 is CASSYSWDTQYF. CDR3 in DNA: TGTGCCAGCAGTTACTCCTGGGATACGCAGTATTTT.

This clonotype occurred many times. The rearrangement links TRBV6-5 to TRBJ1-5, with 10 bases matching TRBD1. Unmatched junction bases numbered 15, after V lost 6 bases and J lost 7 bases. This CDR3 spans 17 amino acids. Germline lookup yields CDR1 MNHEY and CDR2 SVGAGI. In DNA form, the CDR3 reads TGTGCCAGCAGCCCCTTGGACAGGGGGGCGGAAAGGCAGCCCCAGCATTTT. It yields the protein CASSPLDRGAERQPQHF.

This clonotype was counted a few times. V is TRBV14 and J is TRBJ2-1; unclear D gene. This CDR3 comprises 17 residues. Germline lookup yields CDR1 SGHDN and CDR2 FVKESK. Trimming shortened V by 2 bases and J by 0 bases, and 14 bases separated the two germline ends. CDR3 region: CASSQYASSASYNEQFF. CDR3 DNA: TGTGCCAGCAGCCAATATGCCTCTTCGGCCTCCTACAATGAGCAGTTCTTC.

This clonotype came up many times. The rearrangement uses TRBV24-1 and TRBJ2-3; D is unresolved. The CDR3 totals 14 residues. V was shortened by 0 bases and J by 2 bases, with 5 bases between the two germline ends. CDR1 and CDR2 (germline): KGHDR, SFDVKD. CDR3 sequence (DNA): TGTGCCACCAGTGATTTGATGAACACAGATACGCAGTATTTT. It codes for CATSDLMNTDTQYF.

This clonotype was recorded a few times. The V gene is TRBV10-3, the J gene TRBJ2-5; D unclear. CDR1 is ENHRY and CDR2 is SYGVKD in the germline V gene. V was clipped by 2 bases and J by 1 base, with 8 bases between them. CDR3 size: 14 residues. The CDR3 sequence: CAISEPGSQETQYF. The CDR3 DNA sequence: TGTGCCATCAGTGAGCCCGGGTCCCAAGAGACCCAGTACTTC.

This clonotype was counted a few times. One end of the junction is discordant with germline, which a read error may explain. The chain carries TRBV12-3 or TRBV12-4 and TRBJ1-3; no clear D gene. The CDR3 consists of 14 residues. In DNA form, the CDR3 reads TGTGCCAGCAGTTCCTTCGGACCCTCGCAAACGCTCTCTTTT. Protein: CASSSFGPSQTLSF.

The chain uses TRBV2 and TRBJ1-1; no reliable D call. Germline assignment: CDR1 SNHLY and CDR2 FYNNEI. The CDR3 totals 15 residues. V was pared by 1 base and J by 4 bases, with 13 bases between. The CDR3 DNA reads TGTGCCAGCAGTGAAGTCCGCAGCACGACCACTGAAGCTTTCTTT. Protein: CASSEVRSTTTEAFF. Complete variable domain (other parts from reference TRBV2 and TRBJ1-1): EPEVTQTPSHQVTQMGQEVILRCVPISNHLYFYWYRQILGQKVEFLVSFYNNEISEKSEIFDDQFSVERPDGSNFTLKIRSTKLEDSAMYFCASSEVRSTTTEAFFGQGTRLTVV.

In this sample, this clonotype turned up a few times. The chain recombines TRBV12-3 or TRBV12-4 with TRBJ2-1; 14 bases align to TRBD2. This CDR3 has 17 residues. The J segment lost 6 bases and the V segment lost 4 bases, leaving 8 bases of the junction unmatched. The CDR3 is CASSSPTSGGALNEQFF. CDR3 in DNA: TGTGCCAGCAGTTCCCCGACTAGCGGGGGGGCCCTCAATGAGCAGTTCTTC.

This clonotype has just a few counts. This CDR3 is CSALQRGGLDTQYF. The CDR3 DNA reads as TGCAGTGCTTTACAGCGGGGAGGATTAGATACGCAGTATTTT. The chain couples TRBV20-1 to TRBJ2-3; TRBD2 matches at 7 bases. The CDR3 is 14 amino acids. Germline CDR1 and CDR2: DFQATT and SNEGSKA (reference sequence). V gave up 5 bases and J gave up 5 bases; unmatched junction bases: 10.

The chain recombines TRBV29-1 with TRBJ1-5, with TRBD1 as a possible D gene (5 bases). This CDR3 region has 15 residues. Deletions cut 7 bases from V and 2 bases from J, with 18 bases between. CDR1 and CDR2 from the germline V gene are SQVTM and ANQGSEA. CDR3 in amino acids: CSDNSGGVGNQPQHF. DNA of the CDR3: TGCAGCGACAACAGTGGGGGTGTTGGCAATCAGCCCCAGCATTTT.

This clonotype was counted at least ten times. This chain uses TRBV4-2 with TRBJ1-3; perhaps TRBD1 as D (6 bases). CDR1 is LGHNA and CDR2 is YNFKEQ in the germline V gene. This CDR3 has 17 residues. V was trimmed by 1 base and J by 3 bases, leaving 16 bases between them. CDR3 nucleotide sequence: TGTGCCAGCAGCCAAGTAAACGCAGGGGCGAATGGAAACACCATATATTTT. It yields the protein CASSQVNAGANGNTIYF.

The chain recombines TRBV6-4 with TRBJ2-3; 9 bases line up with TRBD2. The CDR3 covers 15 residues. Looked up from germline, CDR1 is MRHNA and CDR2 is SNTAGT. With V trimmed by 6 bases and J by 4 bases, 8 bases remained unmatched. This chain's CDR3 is CASSKRGAPSDTQYF. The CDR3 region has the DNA TGTGCCAGCAGCAAGCGGGGGGCGCCTTCAGATACGCAGTATTTT.

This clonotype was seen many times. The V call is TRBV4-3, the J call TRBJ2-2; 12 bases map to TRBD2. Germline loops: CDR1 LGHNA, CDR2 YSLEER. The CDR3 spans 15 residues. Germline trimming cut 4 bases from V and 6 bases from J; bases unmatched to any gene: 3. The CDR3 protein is CASSPLAGGPGELFF. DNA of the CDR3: TGCGCCAGCAGCCCCCTAGCGGGGGGGCCCGGGGAGCTGTTTTTT.

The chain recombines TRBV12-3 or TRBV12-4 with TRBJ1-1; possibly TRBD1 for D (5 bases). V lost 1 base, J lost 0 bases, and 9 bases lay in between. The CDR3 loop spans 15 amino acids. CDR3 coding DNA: TGTGCCAGCAGTTTAGAGGCAGGGATGAACACTGAAGCTTTCTTT. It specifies CASSLEAGMNTEAFF.

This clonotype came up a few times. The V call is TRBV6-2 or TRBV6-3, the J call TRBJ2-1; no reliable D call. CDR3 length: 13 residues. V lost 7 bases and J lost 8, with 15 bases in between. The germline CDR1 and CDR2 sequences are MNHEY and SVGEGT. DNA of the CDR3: TGTGCCAGCATTCAGGTCAATGCGGATGAGCAGTTCTTC. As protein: CASIQVNADEQFF.

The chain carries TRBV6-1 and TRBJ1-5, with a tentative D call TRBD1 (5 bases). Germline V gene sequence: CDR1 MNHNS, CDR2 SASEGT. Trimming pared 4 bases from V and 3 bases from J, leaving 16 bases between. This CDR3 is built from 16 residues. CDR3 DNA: TGTGCCAGCAGTGGGGGGAGCCCGGTAAACAATCAGCCCCAGCATTTT. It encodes CASSGGSPVNNQPQHF.

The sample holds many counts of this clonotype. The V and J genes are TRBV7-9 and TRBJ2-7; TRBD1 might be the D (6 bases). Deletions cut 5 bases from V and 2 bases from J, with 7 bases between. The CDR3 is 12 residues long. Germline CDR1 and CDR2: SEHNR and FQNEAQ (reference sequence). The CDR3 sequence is CASSTGTYEQYF. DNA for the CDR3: TGTGCCAGCAGCACAGGGACCTACGAGCAGTACTTC.

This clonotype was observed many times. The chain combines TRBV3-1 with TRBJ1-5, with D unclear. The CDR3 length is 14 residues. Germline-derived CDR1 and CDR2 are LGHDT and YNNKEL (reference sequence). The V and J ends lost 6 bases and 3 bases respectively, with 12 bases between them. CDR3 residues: CASSPGPHNQPQHF. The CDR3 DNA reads TGTGCCAGCAGTCCCGGGCCTCACAATCAGCCCCAGCATTTT.

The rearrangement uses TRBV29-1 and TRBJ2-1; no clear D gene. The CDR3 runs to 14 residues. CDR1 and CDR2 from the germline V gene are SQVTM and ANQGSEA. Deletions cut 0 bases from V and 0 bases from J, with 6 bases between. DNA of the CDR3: TGCAGCGTTGAAGACACAAGCTCCTACAATGAGCAGTTCTTC. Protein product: CSVEDTSSYNEQFF.

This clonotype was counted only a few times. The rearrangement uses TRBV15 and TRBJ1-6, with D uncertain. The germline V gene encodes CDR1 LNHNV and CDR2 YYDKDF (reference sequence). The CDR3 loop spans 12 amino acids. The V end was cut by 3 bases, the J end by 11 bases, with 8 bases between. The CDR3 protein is CATSSRSPPLHF. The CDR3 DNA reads TGTGCCACCAGCAGTAGATCCCCACCCCTCCACTTT.

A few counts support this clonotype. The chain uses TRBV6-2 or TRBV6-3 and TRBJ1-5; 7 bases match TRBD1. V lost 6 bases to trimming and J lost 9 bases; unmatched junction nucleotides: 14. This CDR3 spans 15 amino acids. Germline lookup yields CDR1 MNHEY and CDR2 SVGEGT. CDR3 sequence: CASSSGTVGNPPQHF. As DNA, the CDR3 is TGTGCCAGCAGCTCCGGGACAGTGGGTAACCCGCCCCAGCATTTT.

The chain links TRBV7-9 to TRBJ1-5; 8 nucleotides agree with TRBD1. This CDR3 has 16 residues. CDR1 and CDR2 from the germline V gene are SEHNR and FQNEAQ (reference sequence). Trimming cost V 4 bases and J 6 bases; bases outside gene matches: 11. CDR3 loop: CASSSGIQGAVQPQHF. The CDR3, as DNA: TGTGCCAGCAGCTCGGGCATTCAGGGGGCAGTTCAGCCCCAGCATTTT. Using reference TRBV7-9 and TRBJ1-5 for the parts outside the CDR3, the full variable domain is DTGVSQNPRHKITKRGQNVTFRCDPISEHNRLYWYRQTLGQGPEFLTYFQNEAQLEKSRLLSDRFSAERPKGSFSTLEIQRTEQGDSAMYLCASSSGIQGAVQPQHFGDGTRLSIL.

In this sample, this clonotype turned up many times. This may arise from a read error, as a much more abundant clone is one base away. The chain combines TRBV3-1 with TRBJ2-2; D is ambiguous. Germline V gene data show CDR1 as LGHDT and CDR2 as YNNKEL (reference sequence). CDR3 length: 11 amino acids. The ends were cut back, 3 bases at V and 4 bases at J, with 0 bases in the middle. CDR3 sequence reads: CASSHTGELFF. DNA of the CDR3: TGTGCCAGCAGCCACACCGGGGAGCTGTTTTTT.

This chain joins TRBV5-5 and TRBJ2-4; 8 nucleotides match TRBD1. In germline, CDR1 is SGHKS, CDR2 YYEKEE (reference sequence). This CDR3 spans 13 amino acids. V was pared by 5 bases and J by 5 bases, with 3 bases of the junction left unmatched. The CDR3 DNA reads TGTGCCAGCAGGGAGGACAGGGAAAACATTCAGTACTTC. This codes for CASREDRENIQYF.